This T cell receptor beta chain was identified in a study of a mutant IDH1 vaccine in newly diagnosed glioma. The wider study: Beforehand, treatment had been radiotherapy, temozolomide, or both; the majority received both.

Details on this clone: Its antigen is unknown.

Germline V gives CDR1 LNHDA, CDR2 SQIVND (reference sequence). V dropped 5 bases and J dropped 6; count of bases not matched to a gene: 4. The CDR3 is 14 amino acids. Time point in this sample: week 11, during vaccination. The study gave 300 ug of mutant IDH1 20-mer peptide per vaccine dose, with topical imiquimod. The donors' diagnosis was new WHO grade 3 or 4 astrocytoma that was IDH1-mutant and ATRX-lost. The protocol was immunoSEQ multiplex PCR, while the TCRdb copy is restricted to in-frame clones and leaves out a portion. The data show under 65,000 clones, about four fifths seen once. The sequence was obtained from a man aged 45-60 years with glioma. Here the sequenced sample was PBMCs, taken from a glioma patient whose treatment included an IDH1 peptide vaccine. V usage is TRBV19 and J usage is TRBJ1-5; 10 bases line up with TRBD1. The CDR3 loop is CASSYGTGVQPQHF. The CDR3 nucleotides read TGTGCCAGTAGTTATGGGACAGGGGTTCAGCCCCAGCATTTT.